The entry below gives a single TCR beta chain sequence along with its context. These data are taken from a study of technical replicates of blood from several donors. This CDR3 has 13 amino acids. Germline lookup yields CDR1 SGHTA and CDR2 FQGNSA. Trimming took 5 bases from V and 7 from J, leaving 12 bases between them. Profiled with immunoSEQ multiplex PCR; TCRdb holds only in-frame clones, not every one. The sample holds some 70,000 clones, under 98% seen once. This receptor was taken from a human donor in good health. The material sequenced was T cells isolated from PBMCs. The chain uses TRBV7-2 and TRBJ1-3; D unresolved. The CDR3 loop is CASSPPVLNTIYF. The CDR3 bases are TGTGCCAGCAGCCCCCCGGTTCTCAACACCATATATTTT.